This TCR beta chain emerged from a study of OX40 agonist ivuxolimab in advanced cancers. Study overall: In three patients, partial responses were observed, one with hepatocellular carcinoma and two with cutaneous melanoma.

The data were produced by immunoSEQ multiplex PCR, yet TCRdb's version contains in-frame clones alone and is incomplete. Of approximately 54,000 clones in the sample, 85% to 95% were seen once. V lost 6 bases and J lost 4; bases outside the gene matches: 13. CDR1 and CDR2 from the germline V gene are SNHLY and FYNNEI. This CDR3 is 16 amino acids long. The J gene is TRBJ1-1, the V gene TRBV2, with 8 bases that match TRBD1. The sequence came from an adult with an advanced solid tumor such as melanoma, head and neck, liver or kidney cancer. This sample comprised CD4+ or CD8+ T cells sorted from blood, obtained in a trial of the OX40 agonist ivuxolimab. CDR3 coding DNA: TGTGCCAGCAGAGAAAGGACAGGGTATTCAGGCACTGAAGCTTTCTTT. Translated: CASRERTGYSGTEAFF.